Following are 31 T cell receptor beta chains from one sample sequenced in a study of spatial heterogeneity in lung cancer. Time point of the sample: blood at routine non-recurrence follow-up after resection. TCRdb independently ran MiXCR on the 5' RACE reads; one entry per CDR3 protein. The repertoire holds about 45,000 distinct CDR3 sequences, 20% to 25% seen once, with approximately 6.8% in the top ten. The sequenced sample was PBMCs, obtained at follow-up. Every receptor here comes from a female donor with early-stage non-small cell lung cancer.

The chain employs TRBV20-1 and TRBJ1-6; TRBD1 aligns across 9 bases. The CDR3 has 18 amino acids. The V segment lost 1 base and the J segment 6 bases; nucleotides outside the gene matches: 13. Germline V CDR1 and CDR2: DFQATT, SNEGSKA (reference sequence). DNA of the CDR3: TGCAGTGCTAGAGTTGGAGGACAGGGGCTTGGGAGTAATTCACCCCTCCACTTT. Its translation: CSARVGGQGLGSNSPLHF.

This clonotype was counted at least ten times. The V gene is TRBV7-8, the J gene TRBJ2-1, with a possible D match to TRBD2 (6 bases). The CDR3 covers 15 residues. Trimming left V 0 bases short and J 8 bases short, with 14 bases between. Per the germline V gene, CDR1 is SGHVS and CDR2 is FQNEAQ. CDR3 coding DNA: TGTGCCAGCAGCTTAGCGGGGCGTAGCGGCCATGAGCAGTTCTTC. It codes for CASSLAGRSGHEQFF.

The J gene is TRBJ2-4, the V gene TRBV6-5; 10 bases agree with TRBD2. V dropped 0 bases and J dropped 5; count of bases not matched to a gene: 7. Germline lookup yields CDR1 MNHEY and CDR2 SVGAGI. The CDR3 runs 17 residues. CDR3 sequence: CASSYSPSGSGENIQYF. The CDR3 DNA is TGTGCCAGCAGTTACTCCCCTAGCGGGAGCGGGGAAAACATTCAGTACTTC.

This clonotype was seen repeatedly, ten times or more. The chain carries TRBV7-9 and TRBJ2-5; TRBD2 is a possible D gene (6 bases). V lost 8 bases, J lost 4 bases, and 11 bases lay in between. This CDR3 contains 12 residues. In germline, CDR1 is SEHNR, CDR2 FQNEAQ (reference sequence). The CDR3 here is CASSWRGETQYF. The CDR3 region has the DNA TGTGCCAGCTCGTGGCGGGGAGAGACCCAGTACTTC. The full variable domain, completed using reference TRBV7-9 and TRBJ2-5, is DTGVSQNPRHKITKRGQNVTFRCDPISEHNRLYWYRQTLGQGPEFLTYFQNEAQLEKSRLLSDRFSAERPKGSFSTLEIQRTEQGDSAMYLCASSWRGETQYFGPGTRLLVL.

This clonotype was counted ten times or more. The CDR3: CASSLAGGPSDTQYF. The CDR3 nucleotides are TGTGCCAGCAGTCTAGCGGGAGGGCCCTCGGATACGCAGTATTTT. The genes are TRBV6-6 and TRBJ2-3, with TRBD2 identical over 12 bases. Germline CDR1 and CDR2: MNHNY and SVGAGI (reference sequence). The CDR3 spans 15 residues. Losses at the gene ends were 5 bases for V and 6 bases for J; bases not matched to a gene: 6.

This clonotype was recorded at least ten times. This sequence joins TRBV28 and TRBJ2-7, with TRBD1 matching 8 bases. The CDR3 consists of 14 residues. Losses at the gene ends were 3 bases for V and 3 bases for J; bases not matched to a gene: 4. Per the germline V gene, CDR1 is MDHEN and CDR2 is SYDVKM. CDR3 sequence (DNA): TGTGCCAGCAGTTTGACAGGGGCAAACTACGAGCAGTACGTC. Translation: CASSLTGANYEQYV.

A few counts support this clonotype. The genes are TRBV4-1 and TRBJ1-6; 8 bases line up with TRBD1. The CDR3 consists of 17 residues. Germline loops: CDR1 MGHRA, CDR2 YSYEKL. After removal of 2 bases from V and 7 bases from J, the junction contained 10 bases not matched to a gene. For the CDR3, the DNA is TGCGCCAGCAGCCAATGGGGGGGACAGGTCGCCAATTCACCCCTCCACTTT. Protein sequence: CASSQWGGQVANSPLHF.

The V gene is TRBV28, the J gene TRBJ1-2, with D perhaps matching TRBD1 (6 bases). The CDR3 totals 13 residues. V was trimmed by 2 bases and J by 8 bases, leaving 12 bases between them. The V gene's germline CDR1 is MDHEN and CDR2 SYDVKM. CDR3 in DNA: TGTGCCAGCAGTTTAGCACAGGGTACCGGCTACACCTTC. It yields the protein CASSLAQGTGYTF.

The CDR3 protein is CASSPDGSRFEFAGANVLTF. DNA for the CDR3: TGCGCCAGCAGCCCGGACGGGAGCCGGTTCGAGTTTGCGGGGGCCAACGTCCTGACTTTC. The chain recombines TRBV5-1 with TRBJ2-6, with a weak D call TRBD2 (6 bases). CDR3 length equals 20 residues. The V end was cut by 4 bases, the J end by 4 bases, with 27 bases between. Germline CDR1 is SGHRS and CDR2 is YFSETQ.

This clonotype has more than one count but fewer than ten. The chain links TRBV5-6 to TRBJ1-2; D is unclear. Looked up from germline, CDR1 is SGHDT and CDR2 is YYEEEE. The germline V and J ends were trimmed by 2 bases and 8 bases, with 13 bases remaining between them. CDR3 length equals 13 residues. The CDR3 loop reads CASSFSVGDGYTF. The CDR3 DNA follows: TGTGCCAGCAGCTTTTCAGTGGGTGACGGCTACACCTTC.

V is TRBV19 and J is TRBJ2-2; 11 bases map to TRBD1. V dropped 5 bases and J dropped 7; count of bases not matched to a gene: 6. Per germline, CDR1 LNHDA and CDR2 SQIVND (reference sequence). The CDR3 totals 15 residues. The CDR3 nucleotides are TGTGCCAGTAGTCCTCCCGGGACAGGGGGCGGGGAGCTGTTTTTT. This encodes CASSPPGTGGGELFF.

With respect to this clonotype: Given a much more abundant clone one base away, this may be a read error. Because the CDR3 is missing its conserved closing phenylalanine or tryptophan, this is likely a read error. V usage is TRBV29-1 and J usage is TRBJ2-5; 10 nucleotides align to TRBD1. Germline CDR1 is SQVTM and CDR2 is ANQGSEA. J gave up 4 bases and V 3 bases, and 14 bases lay outside the gene matches. CDR3 length: 17 amino acids. CDR3 residues: CSVDRLPGTGDLETQYC. The CDR3 coding sequence is TGCAGCGTTGACCGCCTCCCCGGGACAGGGGACCTAGAGACCCAGTACTGC.

This clonotype was recorded at least ten times. This sequence joins TRBV10-3 and TRBJ2-7; the D gene could be TRBD1 or TRBD2 (5 bases each). CDR3 length equals 13 residues. Germline loops: CDR1 ENHRY, CDR2 SYGVKD. The V end lost 4 bases, the J end lost 9 bases, and 16 bases lay between the germline ends. The DNA for the CDR3 is TGTGCCATCAGTGCGGGGACGTCGCAGGGGCAGTACTTC. Protein product: CAISAGTSQGQYF.

This clonotype has more than one count but fewer than ten. This chain uses TRBV2 with TRBJ2-5; tentatively, D is TRBD2 (6 bases). V lost 0 bases and J lost 1, with 15 bases in between. From germline, CDR1 is SNHLY and CDR2 FYNNEI. The CDR3 runs to 17 residues. The DNA for the CDR3 is TGTGCCAGCAGTGAAGCGCTTTGGCGGGGCATCCAAGAGACCCAGTACTTC. Amino acids: CASSEALWRGIQETQYF.

The rearrangement uses TRBV20-1 and TRBJ1-2, with TRBD1 matching over 8 bases. CDR1 is DFQATT, CDR2 SNEGSKA, per germline (reference sequence). Unmatched junction bases numbered 4, after V lost 4 bases and J lost 6 bases. This CDR3 has 12 residues. The CDR3 DNA follows: TGCAGTGCTACCTCGGACAGGGATGGCTACACCTTC. It specifies CSATSDRDGYTF.

This chain connects TRBV4-2 to TRBJ1-2, with TRBD1 identical over 8 bases. From germline, CDR1 is LGHNA and CDR2 YNFKEQ. Trimming at V came to 4 bases and at J to 2 bases, leaving 6 bases not matched to a gene. There are 15 residues in the CDR3. The CDR3 region has the DNA TGTGCCAGCAGCCCAAAGCCAGGGGGCAACTATGGCTACACCTTC. Translation: CASSPKPGGNYGYTF.

This rearrangement joins TRBV7-6 to TRBJ1-6; D gene uncertain. CDR3 size: 15 residues. V was pared by 1 base and J by 3 bases, with 7 bases between. From germline, CDR1 is SGHVS and CDR2 FNYEAQ. This chain's CDR3 is CASSLGEIYNSPLHF. The CDR3, as DNA: TGTGCCAGCAGCTTAGGGGAGATCTATAATTCACCCCTCCACTTT.

This clonotype has a count of ten or more. The rearrangement joins TRBV6-2 or TRBV6-3 to TRBJ1-5; D gene uncertain. Looked up from germline, CDR1 is MNHEY and CDR2 is SVGEGT. V gave up 2 bases and J gave up 15 bases, with 17 bases separating them. This CDR3 has 13 residues. CDR3 DNA: TGTGCCAGCAGTTACATTGACGGCGGTTTGCGGCATTTT. Its protein product is CASSYIDGGLRHF.

The chain couples TRBV6-2 or TRBV6-3 to TRBJ2-1; 9 bases line up with TRBD2. This CDR3 has 14 amino acids. V lost 6 bases and J lost 9; bases outside the gene matches: 9. Germline-derived CDR1 and CDR2 are MNHEY and SVGEGT. CDR3 DNA: TGTGCCAGCAGGACTAGCGGCGTTTCCGGTGAGCAGTTCTTC. Encoded protein: CASRTSGVSGEQFF.

This clonotype was counted only a few times. The chain employs TRBV7-2 and TRBJ2-7, with a possible D match to TRBD2 (6 bases). The V gene's germline CDR1 is SGHTA and CDR2 FQGNSA. The CDR3 extends over 14 amino acids. The V end was cut by 1 base, the J end by 4 bases, with 11 bases between. The CDR3: CASSLGLGRYEQYF. CDR3 in DNA: TGTGCCAGCAGCTTAGGACTAGGGAGGTACGAGCAGTACTTC.

J is TRBJ2-1 and V is TRBV7-3, with 8 positions matching TRBD2. V shed 2 bases and J 8 bases; nucleotides not matched to a gene: 5. There are 14 residues in the CDR3. Germline V gives CDR1 SGHTA, CDR2 FQGTGA. The DNA of the CDR3 is TGTGCCAGCAGCTTAGCGGGGGGCCCGGATGAGCAGTTCTTC. It codes for CASSLAGGPDEQFF. Combining the CDR3 with reference TRBV7-3 and TRBJ2-1 gives the whole variable domain GAGVSQTPSNKVTEKGKYVELRCDPISGHTALYWYRQSLGQGPEFLIYFQGTGAADDSGLPNDRFFAVRPEGSVSTLKIQRTERGDSAVYLCASSLAGGPDEQFFGPGTRLTVL.

The CDR3: CASSSFRKRDSGHTQYF. CDR3 DNA sequence: TGTGCCAGCAGCTCCTTTAGGAAGCGGGACAGCGGGCATACGCAGTATTTT. The genes are TRBV7-9 and TRBJ2-3; D assignment may be TRBD1 or TRBD2 (7 bases each). CDR1 and CDR2 (germline): SEHNR, FQNEAQ (reference sequence). The ends were cut back, 4 bases at V and 7 bases at J, with 24 bases in the middle. CDR3 length equals 17 residues.

In its sample, this clonotype was seen many times. The chain joins TRBV6-6 to TRBJ2-7, with 7 bases that match TRBD1. This CDR3 has 11 amino acids. V shed 8 bases, J shed 4 bases, and the junction held 2 bases outside the gene matches. The V gene's germline CDR1 is MNHNY and CDR2 SVGAGI (reference sequence). The CDR3 reads CASGRGYEQYF. CDR3 nucleotides: TGTGCCAGCGGCAGGGGGTACGAGCAGTACTTC.

The V and J genes are TRBV7-3 and TRBJ2-3; D is uncertain. Germline V gene lookup returns CDR1 SGHTA and CDR2 FQGTGA. The CDR3 contains 14 residues. V lost 4 bases and J lost 5, with 13 bases in between. The CDR3 bases are TGTGCCAGCAGCTATGCCGGGCTTGGAGATACGCAGTATTTT. It encodes CASSYAGLGDTQYF. Full variable domain (missing parts from reference TRBV7-3 and TRBJ2-3): GAGVSQTPSNKVTEKGKYVELRCDPISGHTALYWYRQSLGQGPEFLIYFQGTGAADDSGLPNDRFFAVRPEGSVSTLKIQRTERGDSAVYLCASSYAGLGDTQYFGPGTRLTVL.

This clonotype showed up many times. The rearrangement uses TRBV6-5 and TRBJ1-4, with 12 positions matching TRBD1. Germline V gives CDR1 MNHEY, CDR2 SVGAGI. The V gene end was trimmed by 4 bases and the J gene end by 7 bases; junction bases not matched to a gene: 4. The CDR3 totals 15 residues. CDR3 nucleotides: TGTGCCAGCAGTTCCGGGACAGGGGGCAGTGAAAAACTGTTTTTT. It specifies CASSSGTGGSEKLFF.

This clonotype was observed a handful of times. The genes are TRBV28 and TRBJ2-1; tentative D call: TRBD2 (6 bases). V was clipped by 7 bases and J by 4 bases, with 26 bases between them. The CDR3 totals 18 residues. The germline CDR1 and CDR2 sequences are MDHEN and SYDVKM. In DNA form, the CDR3 reads TGTGCCAGCAATGTCTGGGGTCGATGGGGGGTTGAGTACAATGAGCAGTTCTTC. It yields the protein CASNVWGRWGVEYNEQFF.

This chain links TRBV7-9 with TRBJ2-1, with TRBD2 matching 8 bases. V trimming: 5 bases; J trimming: 10 bases; junction bases outside the gene matches: 13. This CDR3 is built from 15 residues. Germline lookup yields CDR1 SEHNR and CDR2 FQNEAQ (reference sequence). This CDR3 is CASSKKSGGIKEQFF. The CDR3 DNA is TGTGCCAGCAGCAAAAAAAGCGGGGGAATAAAAGAGCAGTTCTTC.

The chain links TRBV29-1 to TRBJ2-1; D is undetermined. With 4 bases removed from V and 4 bases from J, the gap between germline ends came to 8 bases. Germline V gene lookup returns CDR1 SQVTM and CDR2 ANQGSEA. The CDR3 consists of 12 residues. The CDR3 DNA is TGCAGCGTTGCCCAGGATTACAATGAGCAGTTCTTC. As protein: CSVAQDYNEQFF.

In its sample, this clonotype was seen a few times. The chain recombines TRBV6-5 with TRBJ2-2; D remains unclear. Germline loops: CDR1 MNHEY, CDR2 SVGAGI. This CDR3 comprises 15 residues. V was trimmed by 11 bases and J by 7 bases, leaving 23 bases between them. DNA of the CDR3: TGTGCCTCCCGTGCCCCCCGCACGATACACGGGGAGCTGTTTTTT. The encoded protein is CASRAPRTIHGELFF.

This clonotype has more than one count but fewer than ten. The chain joins TRBV7-3 to TRBJ2-1; D not resolved. Per germline, CDR1 SGHTA and CDR2 FQGTGA. Deletions cut 1 base from V and 4 bases from J, with 5 bases between. CDR3 length: 13 residues. This chain's CDR3 is CASSLNRYNEQFF. CDR3 DNA: TGTGCCAGCAGCTTAAACCGGTACAATGAGCAGTTCTTC.

By share, this clonotype ranks as medium-sized. The chain uses TRBV5-5 and TRBJ2-3; D is uncertain. V was trimmed by 1 base and J by 4 bases, leaving 16 bases between them. Per germline, CDR1 SGHKS and CDR2 YYEKEE (reference sequence). The CDR3 contains 16 residues. CDR3 sequence: CASSLRDVDVSDTQYF. The CDR3, as DNA: TGTGCCAGCAGCTTGCGAGACGTCGACGTCTCAGATACGCAGTATTTT.